The entry that follows covers one T cell receptor beta chain sequence. This entry belongs to a study of regulatory and conventional T cells in RAG deficiency. Profiling relied on immunoSEQ multiplex PCR, and the TCRdb table lists in-frame clones only, not all of them. Of around 22,000 clones in the sample, just under 95% are singletons; the top ten hold roughly 0.76%. The sorted conventional CD4+ T cells were CD25-low and CD127-high, with genomic DNA sequenced. Germline lookup yields CDR1 MNHNS and CDR2 SASEGT. The V end lost 2 bases, the J end lost 0 bases, and 7 bases lay between the germline ends. The CDR3 sequence is 14 residues long. These data also featured in a second study, about regulatory T cells. That paper adds: The primer mix had 52 TRBV and 13 TRBJ primers.

V is TRBV6-1 and J is TRBJ1-1; D call uncertain. The receptor was derived from a human donor in good health. Source material: CD4+ T cells sorted from blood. DNA for the CDR3: TGTGCCAGCAGTGAACCAGGAATGAACACTGAAGCTTTCTTT. It specifies CASSEPGMNTEAFF.